This T cell receptor beta chain was identified in a study of T cell clonotyping in hematopoietic cell transplantation. Study-wide findings and caveats: Recipient TCR diversity dropped after transplant; expanded clonotypes rose from day 30 to 180. Few recipient clonotypes overlapped donors; over 95% were de novo at given depth.

Sequenced by immunoSEQ multiplex PCR; TCRdb stores in-frame clones only, minus some. Of 65,000 to 80,000 clones listed, about 96% are singletons. Regarding this clone: As yet, its antigen is unknown.

The time point denotes: recipient sample about 28 days before transplant, after cytoreduction. Blood collection times were about day -28 and days 30, 100, 180 posttransplant. The germline gives CDR1 SGHDT, CDR2 YYEEEE. The CDR3 is 13 amino acids. Between the trimmed V and J ends, which lost 6 bases and 2 bases, there was a span of 10 bases. The TCR comes from a woman aged 50 to 60 with acute myeloid leukemia. Some clones in this sample may be carry-over from other donors' samples. The V and J genes are TRBV5-6 and TRBJ2-3; D ambiguous. Here the sequenced sample was peripheral blood mononuclear cells, taken before stem cell transplant. The CDR3 loop reads CASTMTYTDTQYF. The CDR3 DNA is TGTGCCAGCACCATGACGTACACAGATACGCAGTATTTT.